This TCR beta chain was retrieved from a study of type 1 and type 2 diabetes patients. Study-level information: The whole study generated 15 million to 20 million paired-end reads.

This clonotype was seen ten or more times. PCR was run on genomic DNA. The TCR beta CDR3 region was amplified using 30 forward and 13 reverse primers. In TCRdb, the multiplex PCR reads were re-called with MiXCR into one record per CDR3 protein. Of a few hundred thousand distinct CDR3 sequences in the sample, more than 40% were seen once. CDR1 and CDR2 (germline): SNHLY, FYNNEI. The V end lost 4 bases, the J end lost 5 bases, and 17 bases lay between the germline ends. The length of the CDR3 is 15 residues. Sequences were obtained from peripheral blood mononuclear cells (PBMCs). The sequence was obtained from a man aged 18 to 29 with type 2 diabetes. This chain links TRBV2 with TRBJ1-1; D is possibly TRBD1 (5 bases). The CDR3 reads CASSVFGGGGTEAFF. For the CDR3, the DNA is TGTGCCAGCAGTGTCTTTGGGGGAGGAGGGACTGAAGCTTTCTTT.